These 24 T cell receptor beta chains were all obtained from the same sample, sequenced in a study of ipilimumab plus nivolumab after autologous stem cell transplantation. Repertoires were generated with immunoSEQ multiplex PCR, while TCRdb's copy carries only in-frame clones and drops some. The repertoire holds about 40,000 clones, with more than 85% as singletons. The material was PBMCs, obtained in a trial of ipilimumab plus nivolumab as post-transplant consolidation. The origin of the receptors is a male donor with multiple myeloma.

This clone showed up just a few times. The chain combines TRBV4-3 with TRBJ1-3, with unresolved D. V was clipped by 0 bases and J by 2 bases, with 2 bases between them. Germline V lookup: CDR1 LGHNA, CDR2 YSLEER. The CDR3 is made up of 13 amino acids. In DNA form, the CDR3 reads TGCGCCAGCAGCCAAGATCCTGGAAACACCATATATTTT. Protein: CASSQDPGNTIYF.

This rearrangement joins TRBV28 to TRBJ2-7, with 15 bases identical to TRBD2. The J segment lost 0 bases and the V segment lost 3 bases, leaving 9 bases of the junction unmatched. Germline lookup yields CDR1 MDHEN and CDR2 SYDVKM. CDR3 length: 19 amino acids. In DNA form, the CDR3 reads TGTGCCAGCAGTTTCCATTCCCCGGGACTAGCGGGAGGCTCCTACGAGCAGTACTTC. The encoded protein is CASSFHSPGLAGGSYEQYF. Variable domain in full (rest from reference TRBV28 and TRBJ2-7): DVKVTQSSRYLVKRTGEKVFLECVQDMDHENMFWYRQDPGLGLRLIYFSYDVKMKEKGDIPEGYSVSREKKERFSLILESASTNQTSMYLCASSFHSPGLAGGSYEQYFGPGTRLTVT.

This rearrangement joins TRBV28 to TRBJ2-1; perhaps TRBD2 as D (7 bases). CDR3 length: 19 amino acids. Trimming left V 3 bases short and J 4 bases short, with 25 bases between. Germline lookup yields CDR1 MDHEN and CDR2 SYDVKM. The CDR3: CASSFSLSLGGGSYNEQFF. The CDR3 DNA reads TGTGCCAGCAGTTTCAGTCTCTCTCTAGGGGGGGGCTCTTACAATGAGCAGTTCTTC.

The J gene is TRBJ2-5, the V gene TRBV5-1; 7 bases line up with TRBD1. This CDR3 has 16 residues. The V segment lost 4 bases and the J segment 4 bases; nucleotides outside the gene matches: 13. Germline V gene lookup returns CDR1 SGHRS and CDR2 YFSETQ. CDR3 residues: CASSDKPTGFAETQYF. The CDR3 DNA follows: TGCGCCAGCAGCGATAAGCCGACAGGGTTTGCAGAGACCCAGTACTTC. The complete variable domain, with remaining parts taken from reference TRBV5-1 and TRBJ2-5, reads KAGVTQTPRYLIKTRGQQVTLSCSPISGHRSVSWYQQTPGQGLQFLFEYFSETQRNKGNFPGRFSGRQFSNSRSEMNVSTLELGDSALYLCASSDKPTGFAETQYFGPGTRLLVL.

CDR3 loop: CASQLAGGPHEQFF. In nucleotides, the CDR3 is TGCGCCTCTCAACTAGCGGGGGGGCCACATGAGCAGTTCTTC. The chain recombines TRBV5-1 with TRBJ2-1; 13 positions match TRBD2. The CDR3 has 14 amino acids. J gave up 8 bases and V 10 bases, and 9 bases lay outside the gene matches. Per germline, CDR1 SGHRS and CDR2 YFSETQ.

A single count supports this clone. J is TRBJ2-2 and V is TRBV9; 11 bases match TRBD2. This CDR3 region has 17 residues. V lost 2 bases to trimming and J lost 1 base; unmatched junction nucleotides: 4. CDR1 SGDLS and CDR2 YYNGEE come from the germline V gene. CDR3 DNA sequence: TGTGCCAGCAGCGTCTACCTAGCGGGAGGGAACACCGGGGAGCTGTTTTTT. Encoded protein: CASSVYLAGGNTGELFF.

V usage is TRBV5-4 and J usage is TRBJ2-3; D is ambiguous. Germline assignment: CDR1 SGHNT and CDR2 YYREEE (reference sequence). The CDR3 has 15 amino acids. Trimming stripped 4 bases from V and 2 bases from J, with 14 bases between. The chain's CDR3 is CASSPDLGNTDTQYF. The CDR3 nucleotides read TGTGCCAGCAGCCCGGACCTGGGGAACACAGATACGCAGTATTTT.

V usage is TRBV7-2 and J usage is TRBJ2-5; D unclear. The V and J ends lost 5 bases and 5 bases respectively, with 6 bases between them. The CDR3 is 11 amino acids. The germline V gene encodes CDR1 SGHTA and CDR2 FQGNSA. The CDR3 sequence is CASSHLETQYF. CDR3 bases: TGTGCCAGCAGCCATTTGGAGACCCAGTACTTC.

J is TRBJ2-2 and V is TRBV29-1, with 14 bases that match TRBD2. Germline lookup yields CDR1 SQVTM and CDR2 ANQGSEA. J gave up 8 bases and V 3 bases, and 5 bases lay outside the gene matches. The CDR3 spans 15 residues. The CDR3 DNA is TGCAGCGTTGAGGTGGGGACTAGCGGGAGAGGGGAGCTGTTTTTT. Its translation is CSVEVGTSGRGELFF.

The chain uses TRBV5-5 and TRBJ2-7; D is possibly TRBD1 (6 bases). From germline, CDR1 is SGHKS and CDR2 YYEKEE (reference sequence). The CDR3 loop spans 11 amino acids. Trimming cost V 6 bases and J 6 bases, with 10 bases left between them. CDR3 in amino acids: CASNRDAEQYF. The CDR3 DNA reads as TGTGCCAGCAACAGGGACGCCGAGCAGTACTTC.

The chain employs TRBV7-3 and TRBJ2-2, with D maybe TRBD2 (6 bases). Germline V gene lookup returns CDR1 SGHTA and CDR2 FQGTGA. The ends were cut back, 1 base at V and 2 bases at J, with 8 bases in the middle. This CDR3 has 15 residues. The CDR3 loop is CASSLIAENTGELFF. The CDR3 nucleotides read TGTGCCAGCAGCTTAATAGCGGAAAACACCGGGGAGCTGTTTTTT.

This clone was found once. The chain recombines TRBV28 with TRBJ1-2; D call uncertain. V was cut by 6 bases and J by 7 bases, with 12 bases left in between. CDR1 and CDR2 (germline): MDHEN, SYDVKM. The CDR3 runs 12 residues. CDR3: CASRPSTPGYTF. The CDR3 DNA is TGTGCCAGCAGGCCAAGCACCCCTGGCTACACCTTC.

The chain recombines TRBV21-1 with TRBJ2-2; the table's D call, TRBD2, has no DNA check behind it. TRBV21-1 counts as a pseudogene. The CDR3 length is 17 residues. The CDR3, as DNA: TGTGCCAGCAGCAAAGTAAGCGCTAGCGGGGACACCGGGGAGCTGTTTTTT. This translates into CASSKVSASGDTGELFF.

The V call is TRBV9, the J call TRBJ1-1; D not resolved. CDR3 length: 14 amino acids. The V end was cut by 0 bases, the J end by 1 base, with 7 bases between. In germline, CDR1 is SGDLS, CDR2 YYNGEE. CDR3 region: CASSVDPANTEAFF. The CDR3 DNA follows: TGTGCCAGCAGCGTAGATCCAGCGAACACTGAAGCTTTCTTT.

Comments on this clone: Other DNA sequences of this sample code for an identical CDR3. CDR3 DNA sequence: TGTGCCAGCTCGGCCGGGACAGGGGAATCACCCCTCCACTTT. It translates to CASSAGTGESPLHF. The gene calls are TRBV18 and TRBJ1-6, with 10 nucleotides matching TRBD1. Germline V CDR1 and CDR2: KGHSH, LQKENI. The length of the CDR3 is 14 residues. The V gene end was trimmed by 6 bases and the J gene end by 10 bases; junction bases not matched to a gene: 6. Using reference TRBV18 and TRBJ1-6 for the parts outside the CDR3, the full variable domain is NAGVMQNPRHLVRRRGQEARLRCSPMKGHSHVYWYRQLPEEGLKFMVYLQKENIIDESGMPKERFSAEFPKEGPSILRIQQVVRGDSAAYFCASSAGTGESPLHFGNGTRLTVT.

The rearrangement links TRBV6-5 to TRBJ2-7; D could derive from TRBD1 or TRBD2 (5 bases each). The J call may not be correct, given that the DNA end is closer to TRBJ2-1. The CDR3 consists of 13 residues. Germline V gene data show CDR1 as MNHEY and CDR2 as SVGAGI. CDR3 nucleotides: TGTGCCAGCGGGCTAGCCGGGGCTAGTGAGCAGTTCTTC. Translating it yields CASGLAGASEQFF.

CDR3 DNA sequence: TGTGCCAGCAGGGGGGGCCTCGAGCAGTACTTC. Its translation: CASRGGLEQYF. The chain is built from TRBV6-1 and TRBJ2-7; either TRBD1 or TRBD2 may supply D (6 bases each). This CDR3 has 11 residues. CDR1 is MNHNS and CDR2 is SASEGT in the germline V gene. Trimming cost V 6 bases and J 6 bases, with 9 bases left between them.

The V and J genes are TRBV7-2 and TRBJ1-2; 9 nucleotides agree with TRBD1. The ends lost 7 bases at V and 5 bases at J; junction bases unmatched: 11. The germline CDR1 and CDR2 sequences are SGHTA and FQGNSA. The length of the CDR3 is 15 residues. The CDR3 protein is CASTLGGTGNYGYTF. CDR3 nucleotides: TGTGCCAGCACCCTAGGAGGGACAGGGAATTATGGCTACACCTTC.

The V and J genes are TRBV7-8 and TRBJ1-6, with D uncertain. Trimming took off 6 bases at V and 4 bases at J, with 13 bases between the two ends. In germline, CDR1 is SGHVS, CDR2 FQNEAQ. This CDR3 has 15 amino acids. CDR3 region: CASRWTQGYNSPLHF. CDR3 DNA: TGTGCCAGCAGGTGGACTCAAGGGTATAATTCACCCCTCCACTTT.

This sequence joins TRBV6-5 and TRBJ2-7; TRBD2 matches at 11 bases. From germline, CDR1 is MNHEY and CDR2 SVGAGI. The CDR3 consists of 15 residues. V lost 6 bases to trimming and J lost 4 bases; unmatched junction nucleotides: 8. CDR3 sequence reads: CASSPGTSGKYEQYF. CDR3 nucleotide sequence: TGTGCCAGCAGCCCCGGGACTAGCGGCAAATACGAGCAGTACTTC.

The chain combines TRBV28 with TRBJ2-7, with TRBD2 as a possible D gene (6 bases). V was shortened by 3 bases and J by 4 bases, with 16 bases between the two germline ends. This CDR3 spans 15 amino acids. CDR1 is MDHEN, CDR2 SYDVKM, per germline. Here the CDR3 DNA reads TGTGCCAGCAGTTTTCGCCGCGGGACCAGATACGAGCAGTACTTC. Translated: CASSFRRGTRYEQYF.

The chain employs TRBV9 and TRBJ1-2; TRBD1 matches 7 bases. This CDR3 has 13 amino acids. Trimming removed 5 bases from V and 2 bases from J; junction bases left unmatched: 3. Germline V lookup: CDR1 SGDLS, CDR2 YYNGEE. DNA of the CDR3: TGTGCCAGCAGTCAGGGACAGAACTATGGCTACACCTTC. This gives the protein CASSQGQNYGYTF. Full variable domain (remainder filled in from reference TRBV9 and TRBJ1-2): DSGVTQTPKHLITATGQRVTLRCSPRSGDLSVYWYQQSLDQGLQFLIQYYNGEERAKGNILERFSAQQFPDLHSELNLSSLELGDSALYFCASSQGQNYGYTFGSGTRLTVV.

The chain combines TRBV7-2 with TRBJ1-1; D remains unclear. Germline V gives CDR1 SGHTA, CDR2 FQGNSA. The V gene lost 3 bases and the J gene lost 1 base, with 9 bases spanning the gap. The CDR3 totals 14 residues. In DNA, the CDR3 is TGTGCCAGCAGCTTGGGGTTAGGGAACACTGAAGCTTTCTTT. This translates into CASSLGLGNTEAFF. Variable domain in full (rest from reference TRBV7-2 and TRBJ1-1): GAGVSQSPSNKVTEKGKDVELRCDPISGHTALYWYRQSLGQGLEFLIYFQGNSAPDKSGLPSDRFSAERTGGSVSTLTIQRTQQEDSAVYLCASSLGLGNTEAFFGQGTRLTVV.

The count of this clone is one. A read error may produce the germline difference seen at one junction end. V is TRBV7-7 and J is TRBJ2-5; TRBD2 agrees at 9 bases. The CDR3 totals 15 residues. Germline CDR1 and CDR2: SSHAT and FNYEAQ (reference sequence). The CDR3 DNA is TGTGCTAGCAGCTTAGAGCTAGCGGGGTGGGAGACCCAGTACTTC. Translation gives CASSLELAGWETQYF.